A single sample is the source of the 27 T cell receptor beta chains below, sequenced in a study of blood T cell repertoires in COVID-19. Some clones are missing from TCRdb's copy, which holds only in-frame ones; the method was immunoSEQ multiplex PCR. This sample has hundreds of thousands of clones, with around four fifths found just once. Source material: PBMCs or T cells enriched from blood (not recorded which). Receptors originate from a woman between 45 and 60 years old who had been exposed to COVID-19.

V and J are TRBV4-3 and TRBJ1-4; D may be TRBD1 (5 bases). Germline values: CDR1 LGHNA, CDR2 YSLEER. V was trimmed by 2 bases and J by 5 bases, leaving 6 bases between them. The CDR3 consists of 13 residues. The DNA of the CDR3 is TGCGCCAGCAGCCAAAGGACAAATGAAAAACTGTTTTTT. Translation: CASSQRTNEKLFF.

This chain uses TRBV5-1 with TRBJ1-4; D is unresolved. Trimming stripped 0 bases from V and 8 bases from J, with 14 bases between. This CDR3 contains 15 residues. The V gene's germline CDR1 is SGHRS and CDR2 YFSETQ. Written as DNA, the CDR3 is TGCGCCAGCAGCTTGGGAGGCCTTTTCGGCGAAAAACTGTTTTTT. Translation gives CASSLGGLFGEKLFF.

This chain joins TRBV12-3 or TRBV12-4 and TRBJ2-7; no definite D call. This CDR3 comprises 11 residues. V dropped 6 bases and J dropped 4 bases, with 7 bases sitting between them. The CDR3 sequence is CASSLVYEQYF. Written as DNA, the CDR3 is TGTGCCAGCAGCCTTGTATACGAGCAGTACTTC.

In its sample, this clone was seen once. This chain links TRBV21-1 with TRBJ2-1; TRBD2 was called by the table and not checked on the DNA. TRBV21-1 is assigned pseudogene status. The length of the CDR3 is 13 residues. CDR3 bases: TGTGCCGCGCGGTACCCAACTTACAATGAGCAGTTCTTC. Translation gives CAARYPTYNEQFF.

The chain links TRBV4-3 to TRBJ2-6, with D perhaps matching TRBD1 (6 bases). In germline, CDR1 is LGHNA, CDR2 YSLEER. The V end lost 0 bases, the J end lost 3 bases, and 15 bases lay between the germline ends. The CDR3 extends over 18 amino acids. CDR3 residues: CASSQEWQGLLGANVLTF. The CDR3 DNA is TGCGCCAGCAGCCAAGAATGGCAGGGGCTTCTTGGGGCCAACGTCCTGACTTTC.

The chain recombines TRBV29-1 with TRBJ2-3, with 14 bases fitting TRBD2. This CDR3 is built from 14 residues. Germline V gives CDR1 SQVTM, CDR2 ANQGSEA. The ends lost 6 bases at V and 6 bases at J; junction bases unmatched: 5. The CDR3 nucleotides are TGCAGCGTGGGACTAGCGGGAGAGGGGGATACGCAGTATTTT. As protein: CSVGLAGEGDTQYF.

This clone was counted between two and nine times. This chain uses TRBV29-1 with TRBJ1-1; 7 nucleotides agree with TRBD1. Germline V gene sequence: CDR1 SQVTM, CDR2 ANQGSEA. The V and J ends lost 3 bases and 11 bases, in that order; junction bases with no gene match: 6. This CDR3 contains 11 residues. CDR3 in amino acids: CSVDLGRGAFF. DNA of the CDR3: TGCAGCGTTGATCTGGGCAGGGGGGCTTTCTTT.

This clone turned up a few times. This chain's CDR3 is CASSQVTGIEYEQFF. CDR3 coding DNA: TGTGCCAGCAGCCAAGTGACAGGGATAGAGTATGAGCAGTTCTTC. The chain carries TRBV3-1 (or the pseudogene TRBV3-2) and TRBJ2-1; 7 bases match TRBD1. V gave up 1 base and J gave up 8 bases; unmatched junction bases: 8. Germline CDR1 LGHDT, CDR2 YNNKEL (reference sequence). The CDR3 is 15 residues long.

This chain connects TRBV24-1 to TRBJ1-4; no firm D call. This CDR3 contains 15 residues. Germline CDR1 KGHDR, CDR2 SFDVKD. The V end was cut by 10 bases, the J end by 4 bases, with 18 bases between. In nucleotides, the CDR3 is TGTGCCACACTAAGAATCCCTAGTTGTAATGAAAAACTGTTTTTT. Translating gives CATLRIPSCNEKLFF.

The V call is TRBV7-6, the J call TRBJ2-7; TRBD1 matches at 9 bases. The J segment lost 2 bases and the V segment lost 5 bases, leaving 10 bases of the junction unmatched. Germline V lookup: CDR1 SGHVS, CDR2 FNYEAQ. This CDR3 region has 16 residues. The CDR3: CASSPMGQGHTYEQYF. Here the CDR3 DNA reads TGTGCCAGCAGCCCGATGGGACAGGGTCATACCTACGAGCAGTACTTC.

This clone has more than one count but fewer than ten. This chain links TRBV30 with TRBJ2-3, with D possibly TRBD2 on 5 matching bases. The CDR3 runs to 16 residues. Germline CDR1 and CDR2: GTSNPN and SVGIG (reference sequence). V was shortened by 2 bases and J by 0 bases, with 15 bases between the two germline ends. The CDR3 protein is CAWSHPADTSTDTQYF. The CDR3 DNA is TGTGCCTGGAGTCACCCAGCGGATACTAGCACAGATACGCAGTATTTT.

J is TRBJ1-2 and V is TRBV5-4, with 10 bases aligning to TRBD1. CDR3 size: 16 residues. The V and J ends lost 0 bases and 8 bases, in that order; junction bases with no gene match: 10. Germline V CDR1 and CDR2: SGHNT, YYREEE (reference sequence). DNA for the CDR3: TGTGCCAGCAGCTTGGGAGGACCAGGACAGGGGGTGGGCTACACCTTC. The encoded protein is CASSLGGPGQGVGYTF.

V and J are TRBV12-3 or TRBV12-4 and TRBJ2-7; D unclear. The CDR3 has 13 amino acids. V shed 1 base and J shed 5 bases, with 9 bases lying between them. The CDR3 nucleotides are TGTGCCAGCAGTTTAGGGGCTTTGGACGAGCAGTACTTC. It is translated as CASSLGALDEQYF.

The chain joins TRBV12-3 or TRBV12-4 to TRBJ2-7; 7 bases match TRBD1. CDR3 length: 13 amino acids. V lost 6 bases, J lost 5 bases, and 7 bases stayed unmatched. DNA of the CDR3: TGTGCCAGCAGCCCTAGGGGGCTACACGAGCAGTACTTC. This encodes CASSPRGLHEQYF.

This chain connects TRBV4-2 to TRBJ2-7, with 7 bases lining up with TRBD1. Germline CDR1 and CDR2: LGHNA and YNFKEQ. This CDR3 is 15 amino acids long. After removal of 1 base from V and 2 bases from J, the junction contained 5 bases not matched to a gene. CDR3 sequence: CASSQARQGPYEQYF. The CDR3 DNA is TGTGCCAGCAGCCAAGCGAGACAGGGACCCTACGAGCAGTACTTC.

The rearrangement uses TRBV28 and TRBJ1-1; tentatively, D is TRBD1 (6 bases). Trimming removed 4 bases from V and 4 bases from J, with 16 bases in between. Germline V gene data show CDR1 as MDHEN and CDR2 as SYDVKM. The CDR3 has 15 residues. CDR3 coding DNA: TGTGCCAGCAGTTCCCCCCTGGGGGCCGGCACTGAAGCTTTCTTT. Encoded protein: CASSSPLGAGTEAFF.

The rearrangement joins TRBV27 to TRBJ2-7; 8 nucleotides align to TRBD2. The CDR3 runs 13 residues. Trimming cost V 5 bases and J 4 bases; bases outside gene matches: 4. The germline gives CDR1 MNHEY, CDR2 SMNVEV (reference sequence). CDR3 nucleotides: TGTGCCAGCAGTCCCGGGGGGGTATACGAGCAGTACTTC. Its protein product is CASSPGGVYEQYF.

This clone showed up just a few times. The V call is TRBV7-9, the J call TRBJ2-1, with D possibly being TRBD2 (5 bases). The V end was cut by 5 bases, the J end by 6 bases, with 14 bases between. Germline CDR1 is SEHNR and CDR2 is FQNEAQ (reference sequence). This CDR3 has 14 amino acids. The CDR3 sequence is CASSLPVGVNEQFF. For the CDR3, the DNA is TGTGCCAGCAGCCTGCCCGTCGGGGTCAATGAGCAGTTCTTC.

The chain employs TRBV6-2 or TRBV6-3 and TRBJ2-2, with 12 bases identical to TRBD1. V trimming: 4 bases; J trimming: 5 bases; junction bases outside the gene matches: 2. CDR1 is MNHEY and CDR2 is SVGEGT in the germline V gene. The CDR3 runs 15 residues. The CDR3 DNA is TGTGCCAGCAGTTCGGGACAGGGGGCTACCGGGGAGCTGTTTTTT. Its translation is CASSSGQGATGELFF.

This sequence joins TRBV28 and TRBJ1-1; 10 bases align to TRBD1. Looked up from germline, CDR1 is MDHEN and CDR2 is SYDVKM. The CDR3 sequence is 15 residues long. V was clipped by 6 bases and J by 5 bases; unmatched bases: 9. The CDR3 is CASSRTGTGDTEAFF. Written as DNA, the CDR3 is TGTGCCAGCAGCCGGACAGGGACAGGGGATACTGAAGCTTTCTTT.

The V call is TRBV27, the J call TRBJ1-5; D unclear. Trimming removed 5 bases from V and 3 bases from J, with 8 bases in between. The CDR3 sequence is 13 residues long. Germline values: CDR1 MNHEY, CDR2 SMNVEV (reference sequence). The CDR3 nucleotides read TGTGCCAGCAGTCCGGTCCTCAATCAGCCCCAGCATTTT. This encodes CASSPVLNQPQHF.

The V and J genes are TRBV7-9 and TRBJ2-5, with a tentative D call TRBD1 (5 bases). Germline CDR1 is SEHNR and CDR2 is FQNEAQ (reference sequence). The length of the CDR3 is 11 residues. Trimming pared 5 bases from V and 10 bases from J, leaving 11 bases between. CDR3 nucleotide sequence: TGTGCCAGCAGCCCCCAGGGCATCCAGTACTTC. It yields the protein CASSPQGIQYF.

This chain links TRBV2 with TRBJ2-1; 10 bases are shared with TRBD2. Germline values: CDR1 SNHLY, CDR2 FYNNEI. V lost 7 bases to trimming and J lost 0 bases; unmatched junction nucleotides: 12. The CDR3 is 18 amino acids. CDR3 sequence reads: CASTTGLAGGSSYNEQFF. The CDR3 nucleotides read TGTGCCAGCACTACCGGTTTAGCGGGGGGTAGCTCCTACAATGAGCAGTTCTTC.

This rearrangement joins TRBV28 to TRBJ1-3; 7 bases match TRBD1. The germline gives CDR1 MDHEN, CDR2 SYDVKM. This CDR3 spans 14 amino acids. The V and J ends lost 6 bases and 2 bases, in that order; junction bases with no gene match: 4. CDR3 nucleotides: TGTGCCAGCAGGACAGGGTTTGCTGGAAACACCATATATTTT. This translates into CASRTGFAGNTIYF.

The chain links TRBV6-5 to TRBJ1-5, with a weak D call TRBD1 (6 bases). This CDR3 spans 15 amino acids. Germline CDR1 reads MNHEY; CDR2 reads SVGAGI. Trimming removed 0 bases from V and 6 bases from J, with 12 bases in between. The CDR3 here is CASSYSGQSGQPQHF. The CDR3 DNA sequence: TGTGCCAGCAGTTACTCCGGACAGTCAGGTCAGCCCCAGCATTTT.

This sequence joins TRBV5-6 and TRBJ2-7; D may be TRBD2 (5 bases). V shed 2 bases and J shed 0 bases, with 12 bases lying between them. This CDR3 spans 15 amino acids. CDR1 SGHDT and CDR2 YYEEEE come from the germline V gene. The CDR3 DNA sequence: TGTGCCAGCAGCTTTAACATAGCGCTCTCCTACGAGCAGTACTTC. Protein product: CASSFNIALSYEQYF.

This clone was observed a handful of times. This sequence joins TRBV19 and TRBJ1-5, with 9 nucleotides matching TRBD1. The CDR3 spans 15 residues. Trimming took 3 bases from V and 6 from J; bases not matched to a gene: 6. Germline CDR1 LNHDA, CDR2 SQIVND (reference sequence). The CDR3 nucleotides read TGTGCCAGTAGTATTTACGGGACAGGGATTCAGCCCCAGCATTTT. Its translation: CASSIYGTGIQPQHF.